This paragraph reports one T cell receptor beta chain. The antigen is not known. The data were taken from a study of siplizumab effects on memory and regulatory T cells. Study-wide results and caveats: Of the alloreactive clones, only a minor fraction mapped to unstimulated subsets. Proliferating Tregs taken from siplizumab cultures were not shown to have a confirmed suppressive function. Naive T cells were seen as more diverse than memory cells and as major alloresponse contributors.

This CDR3 is built from 17 residues. Germline V gene sequence: CDR1 KGHSH, CDR2 LQKENI. Trimming took off 0 bases at V and 2 bases at J, with 17 bases between the two ends. The repertoire was sequenced with immunoSEQ multiplex PCR; TCRdb's copy has only in-frame clones and lacks some. The table shows about 100,000 clones, with about 91% occurring only once. V is TRBV18 and J is TRBJ2-7, with D perhaps matching TRBD2 (5 bases). The sample was CD4+ T cells sorted from blood. The sequence derives from a human donor in good health. Some clones in this sample may be carry-over from other donors' samples. CDR3 in amino acids: CASSPPVRSGIPYEQYF. Here the CDR3 DNA reads TGTGCCAGCTCACCACCTGTCAGATCGGGAATTCCCTACGAGCAGTACTTC. The whole variable domain, remainder taken from reference TRBV18 and TRBJ2-7, is NAGVMQNPRHLVRRRGQEARLRCSPMKGHSHVYWYRQLPEEGLKFMVYLQKENIIDESGMPKERFSAEFPKEGPSILRIQQVVRGDSAAYFCASSPPVRSGIPYEQYFGPGTRLTVT.